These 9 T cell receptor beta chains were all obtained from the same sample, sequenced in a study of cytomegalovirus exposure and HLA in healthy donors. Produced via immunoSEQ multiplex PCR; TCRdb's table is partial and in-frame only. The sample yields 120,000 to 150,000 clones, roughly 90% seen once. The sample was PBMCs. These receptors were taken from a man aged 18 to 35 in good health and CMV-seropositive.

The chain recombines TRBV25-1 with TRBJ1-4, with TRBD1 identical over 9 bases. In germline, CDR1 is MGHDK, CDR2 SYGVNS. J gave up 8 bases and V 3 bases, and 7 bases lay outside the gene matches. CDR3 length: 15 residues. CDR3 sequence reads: CASSDPGTGNEKLFF. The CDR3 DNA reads TGTGCCAGCAGTGACCCCGGGACAGGGAACGAAAAACTGTTTTTT.

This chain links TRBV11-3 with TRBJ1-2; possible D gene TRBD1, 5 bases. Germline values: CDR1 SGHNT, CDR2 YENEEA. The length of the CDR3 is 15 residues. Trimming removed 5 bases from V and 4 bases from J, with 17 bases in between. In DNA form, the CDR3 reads TGTGCCAGCAGCCGTTCTCCCACAGGCTCCTATGGCTACACCTTC. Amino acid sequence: CASSRSPTGSYGYTF.

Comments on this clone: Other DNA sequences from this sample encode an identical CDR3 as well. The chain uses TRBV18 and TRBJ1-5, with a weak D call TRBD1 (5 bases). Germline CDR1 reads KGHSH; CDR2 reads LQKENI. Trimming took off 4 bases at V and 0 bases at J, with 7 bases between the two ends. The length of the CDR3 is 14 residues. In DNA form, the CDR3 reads TGTGCCAGCTCACAGGGGTATAGCAATCAGCCCCAGCATTTT. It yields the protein CASSQGYSNQPQHF.

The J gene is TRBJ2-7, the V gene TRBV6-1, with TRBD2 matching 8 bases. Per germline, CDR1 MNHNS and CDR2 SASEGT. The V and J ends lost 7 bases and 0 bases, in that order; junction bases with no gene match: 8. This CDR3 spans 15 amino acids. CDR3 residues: CASTTAGGSSYEQYF. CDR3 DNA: TGTGCCAGCACAACCGCGGGGGGAAGCTCCTACGAGCAGTACTTC.

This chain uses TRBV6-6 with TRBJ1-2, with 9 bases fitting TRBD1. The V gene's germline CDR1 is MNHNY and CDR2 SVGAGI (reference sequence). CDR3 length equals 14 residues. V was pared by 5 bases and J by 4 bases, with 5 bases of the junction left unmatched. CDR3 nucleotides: TGTGCCAGCAGTCCCACAGGGGGCGGCTATGGCTACACCTTC. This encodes CASSPTGGGYGYTF.

CDR3 in DNA: TGTGCCAGCAGTTTATCCCAGGGATGGTCACCCCTCCACTTT. Translation: CASSLSQGWSPLHF. The rearrangement joins TRBV28 to TRBJ1-6, with D possibly being TRBD1 (5 bases). CDR1 and CDR2 from the germline V gene are MDHEN and SYDVKM. Trimming shortened V by 1 base and J by 10 bases, and 11 bases separated the two germline ends. CDR3 length equals 14 residues.

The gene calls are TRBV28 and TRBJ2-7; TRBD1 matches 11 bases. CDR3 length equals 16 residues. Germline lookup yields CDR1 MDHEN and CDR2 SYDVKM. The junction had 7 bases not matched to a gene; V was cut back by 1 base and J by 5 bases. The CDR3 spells CASSLSPGTGGHEQYF. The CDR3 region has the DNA TGTGCCAGCAGTTTATCCCCCGGGACAGGGGGACACGAGCAGTACTTC.

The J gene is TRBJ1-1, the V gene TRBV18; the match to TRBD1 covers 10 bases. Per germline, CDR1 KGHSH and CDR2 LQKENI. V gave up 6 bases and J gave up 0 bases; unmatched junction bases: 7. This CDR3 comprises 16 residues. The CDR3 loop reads CASSPRQGALNTEAFF. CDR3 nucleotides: TGTGCCAGCTCTCCTCGACAGGGGGCGTTGAACACTGAAGCTTTCTTT. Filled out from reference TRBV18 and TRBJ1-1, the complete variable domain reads NAGVMQNPRHLVRRRGQEARLRCSPMKGHSHVYWYRQLPEEGLKFMVYLQKENIIDESGMPKERFSAEFPKEGPSILRIQQVVRGDSAAYFCASSPRQGALNTEAFFGQGTRLTVV.

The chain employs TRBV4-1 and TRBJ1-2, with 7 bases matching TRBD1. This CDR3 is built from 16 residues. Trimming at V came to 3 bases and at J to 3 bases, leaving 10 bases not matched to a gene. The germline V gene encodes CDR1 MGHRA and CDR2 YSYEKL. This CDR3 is CASSQSTGTVYYGYTF. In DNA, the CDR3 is TGCGCCAGCAGCCAGTCGACCGGGACAGTCTACTATGGCTACACCTTC.